The 10 T cell receptor beta chains given below trace back to one sample, sequenced in a study of CD4 T cells in relation to SARS-CoV-2 and coronaviruses. Here immunoSEQ multiplex PCR was the method, and the copy in TCRdb shows in-frame clones only, minus some. The data hold about 11,000 clones, with about 81% observed a single time. CD4+ T cells from unexposed donors were obtained before the COVID-19 pandemic (2011-2018). After roughly 9 days of culture, CD4+ T cells were isolated. Their antigens remain unidentified. Material for sequencing was CD4+ T cells from PBMCs, cultured in vitro. The receptor source for this set is a human donor in good health.

This chain joins TRBV10-3 and TRBJ2-3; 10 nucleotides line up with TRBD2. Germline CDR1 ENHRY, CDR2 SYGVKD. The CDR3 has 15 amino acids. V was pared by 5 bases and J by 1 base, with 3 bases of the junction left unmatched. CDR3 DNA: TGTGCCATCAGTCTAGCGGGGGCCGGCACAGATACGCAGTATTTT. Its translation is CAISLAGAGTDTQYF.

This clone was detected a few times. The chain carries TRBV2 and TRBJ2-2; 7 bases align to TRBD2. This CDR3 region has 16 residues. Per the germline V gene, CDR1 is SNHLY and CDR2 is FYNNEI. V was pared by 5 bases and J by 1 base, with 7 bases of the junction left unmatched. The CDR3: CASSPGTTQNTGELFF. The CDR3 DNA reads TGTGCCAGCAGTCCTGGGACTACTCAGAACACCGGGGAGCTGTTTTTT.

The chain links TRBV6-6 to TRBJ1-1; D ambiguous. Germline CDR1 reads MNHNY; CDR2 reads SVGAGI (reference sequence). This CDR3 region has 11 residues. V gave up 2 bases and J gave up 7 bases, with 5 bases separating them. The DNA of the CDR3 is TGTGCCAGCAGTTACCGGAGTGAAGCTTTCTTT. This translates into CASSYRSEAFF.

This chain connects TRBV6-6 to TRBJ1-2; tentatively, D is TRBD1 (6 bases). Trimming removed 6 bases at V and 3 bases at J, with 14 bases between. CDR3 length: 14 residues. In germline, CDR1 is MNHNY, CDR2 SVGAGI (reference sequence). CDR3 amino acids: CASSLGGGDYGYTF. In DNA form, the CDR3 reads TGTGCCAGCAGCTTAGGGGGAGGGGACTATGGCTACACCTTC.

The V call is TRBV27, the J call TRBJ1-5; maybe TRBD1 (5 bases). The V end lost 6 bases, the J end lost 0 bases, and 15 bases lay between the germline ends. Germline CDR1 is MNHEY and CDR2 is SMNVEV (reference sequence). The CDR3 has 16 amino acids. CDR3: CASSSTGGGSNQPQHF. The CDR3 DNA reads TGTGCCAGCAGCTCGACTGGGGGTGGTAGCAATCAGCCCCAGCATTTT.

The rearrangement joins TRBV29-1 to TRBJ1-2; 8 bases match TRBD1. The CDR3 consists of 12 residues. The V segment lost 7 bases and the J segment 4 bases; nucleotides outside the gene matches: 5. Germline lookup yields CDR1 SQVTM and CDR2 ANQGSEA. CDR3 protein: CSAGQGTYGYTF. DNA of the CDR3: TGCAGCGCTGGACAGGGCACCTATGGCTACACCTTC.

The chain has TRBV9 and TRBJ2-2; D unclear. Per germline, CDR1 SGDLS and CDR2 YYNGEE. Trimming removed 0 bases at V and 7 bases at J, with 4 bases between. The CDR3 extends over 12 amino acids. The CDR3 DNA reads TGTGCCAGCAGCGTAGTCAGCGGGGAGCTGTTTTTT. It is translated as CASSVVSGELFF.

This clone showed up just a few times. V and J are TRBV5-1 and TRBJ1-5; D remains ambiguous. Looked up from germline, CDR1 is SGHRS and CDR2 is YFSETQ. CDR3 length equals 13 residues. Trimming left V 0 bases short and J 8 bases short, with 9 bases between. The CDR3 nucleotides are TGCGCCAGCAGCTTGGGAGACACCGAGCCCCAGCATTTT. Amino acid sequence: CASSLGDTEPQHF.

The rearrangement uses TRBV6-2 or TRBV6-3 and TRBJ2-3, with D unclear. The germline gives CDR1 MNHEY, CDR2 SVGEGT. This CDR3 comprises 12 residues. Trimming stripped 5 bases from V and 7 bases from J, with 10 bases between. CDR3 loop: CASSRIRHTQYF. The CDR3 region has the DNA TGTGCCAGCAGTCGTATCCGACATACGCAGTATTTT.

This clone was observed once. The CDR3 region is CASTPHRWGGGSGANVLTF. DNA of the CDR3: TGTGCCAGCACCCCCCACCGGTGGGGCGGCGGCTCTGGGGCCAACGTCCTGACTTTC. V and J are TRBV6-2 or TRBV6-3 and TRBJ2-6, with D tentatively TRBD1 (5 bases). Trimming left V 7 bases short and J 0 bases short, with 22 bases between. The germline V gene encodes CDR1 MNHEY and CDR2 SVGEGT. This CDR3 contains 19 residues.